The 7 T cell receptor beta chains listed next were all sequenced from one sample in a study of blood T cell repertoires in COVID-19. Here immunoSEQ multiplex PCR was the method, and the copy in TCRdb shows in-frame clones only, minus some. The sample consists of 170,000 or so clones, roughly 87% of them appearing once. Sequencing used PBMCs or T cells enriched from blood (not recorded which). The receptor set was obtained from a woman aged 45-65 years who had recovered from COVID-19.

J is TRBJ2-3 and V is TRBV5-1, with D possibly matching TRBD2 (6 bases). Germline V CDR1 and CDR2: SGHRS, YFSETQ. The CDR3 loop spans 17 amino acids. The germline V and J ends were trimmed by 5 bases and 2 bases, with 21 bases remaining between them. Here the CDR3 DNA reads TGCGCCAGCAGTCCCTTCTTAGGTGGAGGGATCACAGATACGCAGTATTTT. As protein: CASSPFLGGGITDTQYF.

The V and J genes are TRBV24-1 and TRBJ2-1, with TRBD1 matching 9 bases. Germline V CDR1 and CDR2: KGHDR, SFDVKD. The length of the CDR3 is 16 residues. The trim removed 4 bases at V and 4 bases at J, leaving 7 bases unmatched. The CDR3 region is CATSERTGGLYNEQFF. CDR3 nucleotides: TGTGCCACCAGTGAACGAACAGGGGGCCTATACAATGAGCAGTTCTTC.

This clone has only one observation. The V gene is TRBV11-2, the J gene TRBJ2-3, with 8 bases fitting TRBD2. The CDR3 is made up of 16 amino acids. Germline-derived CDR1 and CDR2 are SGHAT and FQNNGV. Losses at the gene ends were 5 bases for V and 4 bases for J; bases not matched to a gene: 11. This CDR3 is CASSPGVREEADTQYF. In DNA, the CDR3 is TGTGCCAGCAGCCCAGGGGTGCGGGAGGAGGCAGATACGCAGTATTTT.

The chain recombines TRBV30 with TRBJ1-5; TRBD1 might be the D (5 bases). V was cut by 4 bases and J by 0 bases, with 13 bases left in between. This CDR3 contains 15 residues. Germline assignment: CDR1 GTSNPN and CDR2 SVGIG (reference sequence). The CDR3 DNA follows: TGTGCCTGGAACGCCCAGGGCCTTAGCAATCAGCCCCAGCATTTT. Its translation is CAWNAQGLSNQPQHF.

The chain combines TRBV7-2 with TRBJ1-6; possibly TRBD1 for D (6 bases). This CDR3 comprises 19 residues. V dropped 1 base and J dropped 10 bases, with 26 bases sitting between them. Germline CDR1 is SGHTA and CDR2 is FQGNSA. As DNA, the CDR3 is TGTGCCAGCAGCTTAGTGGGGGGGGGAGCCCAGGGGCCTTTGTCACCCCTCCACTTT. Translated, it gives CASSLVGGGAQGPLSPLHF.

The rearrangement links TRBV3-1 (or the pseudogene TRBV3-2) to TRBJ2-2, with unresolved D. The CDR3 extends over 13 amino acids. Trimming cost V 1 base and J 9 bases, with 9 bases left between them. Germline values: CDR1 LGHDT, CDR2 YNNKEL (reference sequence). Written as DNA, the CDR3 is TGTGCCAGCAGCCAAGGTATGGGCCGGGAGCTGTTTTTT. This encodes CASSQGMGRELFF.

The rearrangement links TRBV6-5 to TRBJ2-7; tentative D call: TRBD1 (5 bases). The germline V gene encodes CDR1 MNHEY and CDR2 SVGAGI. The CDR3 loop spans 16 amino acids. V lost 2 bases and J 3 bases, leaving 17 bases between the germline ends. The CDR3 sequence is CASSYSVVGAVYEQYF. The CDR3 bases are TGTGCCAGCAGTTACAGTGTGGTAGGGGCGGTCTACGAGCAGTACTTC.